This TCR beta chain came from a study of blood T cell repertoires in COVID-19. Sequencing was performed with immunoSEQ multiplex PCR; in TCRdb, only in-frame clones are kept and a portion is missing. The data contain more than 120,000 clones, 84% of them singletons. Germline V gives CDR1 MDHEN, CDR2 SYDVKM. V was pared by 6 bases and J by 5 bases, with 8 bases of the junction left unmatched. The CDR3 contains 16 residues. In its sample, this clone was seen once. Sequencing used PBMCs or T cells enriched from blood (not recorded which). This TCR came from a man aged 45-60 years in a cohort exposed to, infected with or recovered from COVID-19 (not recorded which). V gene TRBV28 combines with J gene TRBJ1-6; 9 bases are a match to TRBD1. The DNA of the CDR3 is TGTGCCAGCAGCTCGGAGGGACAGGGTAATAATTCACCCCTCCACTTT. It translates to CASSSEGQGNNSPLHF.